These 10 T cell receptor beta chains originate from one sample sequenced in a study of CD8 T cells in ankylosing spondylitis (dated by TCRdb to the late 2010s). To prepare the library, 5' RACE was applied. Data came from an Illumina HiSeq 2500. In TCRdb, the public reads were trimmed at Q25 with fastp and aligned with MiXCR, with productive beta chains retained. CDR3 protein sequences are deduplicated, and each keeps its most common genes and DNA. Recorded for this sample are approximately 300,000 distinct CDR3 sequences; 20% of them occurred a single time. The ten most abundant clones make up under 4% of the sample. Sequencing was carried out using blood, either unsorted or a sorted T cell fraction (not recorded which). These receptors came from a female donor with ankylosing spondylitis or in good health (not recorded which).

The gene calls are TRBV23-1 and TRBJ2-7; no reliable D call. TRBV23-1 is an ORF, with its function uncertain. Deletions cut 2 bases from V and 3 bases from J, with 20 bases between. The CDR3 is 17 amino acids. The CDR3 protein is CASSQPRKRESVYEQYF. The CDR3 region has the DNA TGCGCCAGCAGTCAACCACGAAAAAGGGAATCAGTCTACGAGCAGTACTTC.

This clonotype was seen more than once but under ten times. The V call is TRBV7-9, the J call TRBJ2-5; D may be TRBD1 (6 bases). This CDR3 is 15 amino acids long. Deletions cut 5 bases from V and 3 bases from J, with 16 bases between. Germline V gene sequence: CDR1 SEHNR, CDR2 FQNEAQ (reference sequence). The CDR3 nucleotides read TGTGCCAGCAGCATTACCGGGACACCTAAAGAGACCCAGTACTTC. It yields the protein CASSITGTPKETQYF.

This clonotype was seen a handful of times. The chain links TRBV30 to TRBJ2-7, with 7 bases that match TRBD1. The CDR3 extends over 15 amino acids. Per germline, CDR1 GTSNPN and CDR2 SVGIG (reference sequence). J lost 2 bases, V lost 1 base, and 8 bases had no gene match. CDR3 amino acids: CAWSEGGQVPYEQYF. DNA for the CDR3: TGTGCCTGGAGTGAGGGCGGACAGGTTCCCTACGAGCAGTACTTC. The full variable domain, in which reference TRBV30 and TRBJ2-7 provide the parts outside the CDR3, is SQTIHQWPATLVQPVGSPLSLECTVEGTSNPNLYWYRQAAGRGLQLLFYSVGIGQISSEVPQNLSASRPQDRQFILSSKKLLLSDSGFYLCAWSEGGQVPYEQYFGPGTRLTVT.

The rearrangement links TRBV6-6 to TRBJ2-3, with no clear D. Between the trimmed V and J ends, which lost 4 bases and 6 bases, there was a span of 11 bases. The CDR3 sequence is 13 residues long. In germline, CDR1 is MNHNY, CDR2 SVGAGI (reference sequence). The CDR3 bases are TGTGCCAGCAGTTGGTACTCCGGGGATACGCAGTATTTT. Its translation is CASSWYSGDTQYF.

This clonotype has only a few counts. This chain joins TRBV12-3 or TRBV12-4 and TRBJ2-7; 7 nucleotides line up with TRBD1. With 5 bases clipped from V and 2 bases from J, the junction kept 3 bases outside the gene matches. The CDR3 contains 13 residues. The CDR3 sequence: CASSEQGTYEQYF. DNA of the CDR3: TGTGCCAGCAGTGAACAGGGGACCTACGAGCAGTACTTC.

This clonotype has more than one count but fewer than ten. This chain uses TRBV12-3 or TRBV12-4 with TRBJ2-1; possibly TRBD1 or TRBD2 for D (6 bases each). The CDR3 loop spans 14 amino acids. With 1 base removed from V and 7 bases from J, the gap between germline ends came to 11 bases. The CDR3 DNA follows: TGTGCCAGCAGTTTAGGGGGGGCCCAAAATGAGCAGTTCTTC. Amino acids: CASSLGGAQNEQFF.

The chain joins TRBV11-2 to TRBJ1-5; D is ambiguous. The CDR3 runs 13 residues. V was shortened by 2 bases and J by 5 bases, with 7 bases between the two germline ends. The germline V gene encodes CDR1 SGHAT and CDR2 FQNNGV. The CDR3 reads CASSLLWDQPQHF. CDR3 DNA: TGTGCCAGCAGCTTATTATGGGATCAGCCCCAGCATTTT.

The chain employs TRBV6-2 or TRBV6-3 and TRBJ1-1; TRBD1 is a possible D gene (5 bases). This CDR3 comprises 13 residues. Deletions cut 8 bases from V and 11 bases from J, with 21 bases between. Per germline, CDR1 MNHEY and CDR2 SVGEGT. The CDR3 nucleotides are TGTGCCAGCCTGCTTAGGTACGGGGACGTGGCTTTCTTT. Translation: CASLLRYGDVAFF.

At least ten counts were recorded for this clonotype. The chain uses TRBV7-2 and TRBJ1-2; 12 bases fit TRBD1. Germline loops: CDR1 SGHTA, CDR2 FQGNSA. The ends lost 2 bases at V and 7 bases at J; junction bases unmatched: 8. CDR3 size: 16 residues. The CDR3 region is CASSLLAGTGGGGYTF. CDR3 in DNA: TGTGCCAGCAGCTTACTCGCCGGGACAGGGGGCGGTGGCTACACCTTC. Full variable domain (missing parts from reference TRBV7-2 and TRBJ1-2): GAGVSQSPSNKVTEKGKDVELRCDPISGHTALYWYRQSLGQGLEFLIYFQGNSAPDKSGLPSDRFSAERTGGSVSTLTIQRTQQEDSAVYLCASSLLAGTGGGGYTFGSGTRLTVV.

This clonotype was counted many times. The V call is TRBV6-5, the J call TRBJ1-1; D remains ambiguous. There are 15 residues in the CDR3. Germline loops: CDR1 MNHEY, CDR2 SVGAGI. V was trimmed by 6 bases and J by 2 bases, leaving 16 bases between them. CDR3 bases: TGTGCCAGCAGATACCATGACGGATTAAACACTGAAGCTTTCTTT. This encodes CASRYHDGLNTEAFF.